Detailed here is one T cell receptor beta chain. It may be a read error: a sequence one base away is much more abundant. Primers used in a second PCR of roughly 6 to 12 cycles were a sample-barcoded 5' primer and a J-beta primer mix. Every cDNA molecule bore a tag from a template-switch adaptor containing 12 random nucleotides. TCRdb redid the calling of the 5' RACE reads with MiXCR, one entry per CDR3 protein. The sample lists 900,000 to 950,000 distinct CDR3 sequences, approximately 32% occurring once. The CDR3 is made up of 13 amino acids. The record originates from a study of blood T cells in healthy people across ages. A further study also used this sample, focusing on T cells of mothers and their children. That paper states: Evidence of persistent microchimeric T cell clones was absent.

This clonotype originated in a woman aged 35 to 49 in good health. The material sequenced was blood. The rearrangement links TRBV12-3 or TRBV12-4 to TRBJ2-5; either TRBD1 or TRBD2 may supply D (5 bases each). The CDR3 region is CASSFGVGETRYF. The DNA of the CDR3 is TGTGCCAGCAGTTTCGGGGTAGGGGAGACCCGGTACTTC.